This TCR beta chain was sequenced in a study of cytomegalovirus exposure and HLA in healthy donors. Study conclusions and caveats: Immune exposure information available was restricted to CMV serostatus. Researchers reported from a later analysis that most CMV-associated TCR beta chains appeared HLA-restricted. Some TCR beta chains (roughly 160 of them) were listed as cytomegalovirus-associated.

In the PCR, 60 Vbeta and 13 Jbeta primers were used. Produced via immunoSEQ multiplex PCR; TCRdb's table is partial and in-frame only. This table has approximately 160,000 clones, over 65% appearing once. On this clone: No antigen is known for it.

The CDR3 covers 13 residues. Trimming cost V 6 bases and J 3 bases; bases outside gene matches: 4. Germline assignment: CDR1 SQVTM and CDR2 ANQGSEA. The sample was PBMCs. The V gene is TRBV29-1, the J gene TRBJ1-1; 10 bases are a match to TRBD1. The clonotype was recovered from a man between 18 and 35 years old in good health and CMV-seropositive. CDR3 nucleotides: TGCAGCGTGGGGACAGGGGAGGACACTGAAGCTTTCTTT. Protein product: CSVGTGEDTEAFF.